This T cell receptor beta chain is drawn from a study of blood T cell repertoires in COVID-19. In the original processing: Using reference gene primer amplification, nucleated cell counts were estimated. Measured with immunoSEQ multiplex PCR; TCRdb has only the in-frame clones, and not every one. V, J and clone size are those of that table, while D and trimming were read from the DNA. Of approximately 80,000 clones listed, around 82% were seen once; the top ten hold approximately 3%. Seattle's cohort entered during active infection and was followed longitudinally. CDR1 KGHSH and CDR2 LQKENI come from the germline V gene. V shed 2 bases, J shed 6 bases, and the junction held 2 bases outside the gene matches. There are 14 residues in the CDR3.

The specimen sequenced was peripheral blood. The receptor's source is a woman of 80 years or more with COVID-19, enrolled during active disease. The V and J genes are TRBV18 and TRBJ2-5; the match to TRBD1 covers 11 bases. The CDR3 coding sequence is TGTGCCAGCTCACCAATGGACAGGGGGCAGACCCAGTACTTC. Amino acids: CASSPMDRGQTQYF.